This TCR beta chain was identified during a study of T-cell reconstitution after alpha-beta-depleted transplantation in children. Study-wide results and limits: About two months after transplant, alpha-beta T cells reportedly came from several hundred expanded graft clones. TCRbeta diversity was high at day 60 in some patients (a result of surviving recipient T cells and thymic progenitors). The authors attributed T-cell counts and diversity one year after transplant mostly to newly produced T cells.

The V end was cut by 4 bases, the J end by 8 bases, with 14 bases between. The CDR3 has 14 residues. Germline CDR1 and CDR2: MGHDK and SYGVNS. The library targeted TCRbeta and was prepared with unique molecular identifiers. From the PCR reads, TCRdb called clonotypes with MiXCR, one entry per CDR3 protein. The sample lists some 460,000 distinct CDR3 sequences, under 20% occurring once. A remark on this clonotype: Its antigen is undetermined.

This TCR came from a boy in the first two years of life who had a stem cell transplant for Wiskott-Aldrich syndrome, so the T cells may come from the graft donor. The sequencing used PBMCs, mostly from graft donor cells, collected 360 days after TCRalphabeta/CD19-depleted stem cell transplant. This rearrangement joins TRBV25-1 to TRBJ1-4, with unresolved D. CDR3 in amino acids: CASSGWTPGEKLFF. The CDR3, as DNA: TGTGCCAGCAGTGGGTGGACCCCTGGGGAAAAACTGTTTTTT.